The 25 T cell receptor beta chains presented below share a single source sample, sequenced in a study of beta chain features in type 1 diabetes (dated by TCRdb to 2016 to 2019). What the study reported, not specific to this receptor: A moderate but significant shortening of TCRB CDR3 length was observed in type 1 diabetes patients in all four CD4+ subsets.

These receptors have no known antigen. Receptor libraries were prepared by the immunoSEQ multiplex PCR assay. All of the isolated RNA was reverse transcribed with the High Capacity cDNA Reverse Transcription Kit, so expressed TCRB transcripts were sequenced. The table comes from immuneACCESS by way of TCRdb, which keeps in-frame sequences with V and J called. Part of the clones is missing from these tables; in studies checked, under half for an unresolved V gene and the rest for unknown reasons. The sample profile shows tens of thousands of clones; around 65% of them were found once. The ten most abundant clones make up 1.1% of the sample. Specimen: stem cell memory CD4+ T cells from blood. The sample's cell subset or site, from its label and the paper: stem cell-like memory CD4+ T cells. These receptors came from a woman aged 40 to 50 with type 1 diabetes.

This clone was observed a few times. The chain employs TRBV25-1 and TRBJ2-2; TRBD2 is a possible D gene (6 bases). The V gene lost 4 bases and the J gene lost 2 bases, with 11 bases spanning the gap. The germline V gene has CDR1 MGHDK and CDR2 SYGVNS. This CDR3 is 15 amino acids long. The CDR3 nucleotides are TGTGCCAGCAGTGGTCGGGGACTCAACACCGGGGAGCTGTTTTTT. Protein: CASSGRGLNTGELFF.

The V gene is TRBV5-1, the J gene TRBJ2-2, with 10 bases aligning to TRBD2. The CDR3 covers 16 residues. Germline V gene sequence: CDR1 SGHRS, CDR2 YFSETQ. The J segment lost 5 bases and the V segment lost 3 bases, leaving 7 bases of the junction unmatched. This CDR3 is CASSSILAGGTGELFF. The CDR3 region has the DNA TGCGCCAGCAGCTCTATCTTAGCGGGAGGAACCGGGGAGCTGTTTTTT.

This clone was seen once. The chain combines TRBV6-5 with TRBJ2-1, with unresolved D. V lost 0 bases and J lost 4, with 7 bases in between. Germline CDR1 reads MNHEY; CDR2 reads SVGAGI. The CDR3 sequence is 14 residues long. The CDR3 coding sequence is TGTGCCAGCAGTTACTCGCCACTTTACAATGAGCAGTTCTTC. Encoded protein: CASSYSPLYNEQFF.

The rearrangement uses TRBV5-1 and TRBJ1-1, with D hard to call. Per germline, CDR1 SGHRS and CDR2 YFSETQ. The germline V and J ends were trimmed by 4 bases and 4 bases, with 17 bases remaining between them. The length of the CDR3 is 15 residues. CDR3 in amino acids: CASSPRAGSSTEAFF. CDR3 sequence (DNA): TGCGCCAGCAGCCCCCGAGCGGGGTCGAGCACTGAAGCTTTCTTT.

The CDR3 DNA reads as TGTGCCACCAGCAGAGTAGCGAACACTGAAGCTTTCTTT. This encodes CATSRVANTEAFF. The V call is TRBV15, the J call TRBJ1-1; no reliable D call. CDR1 LNHNV and CDR2 YYDKDF come from the germline V gene (reference sequence). CDR3 length equals 13 residues. Trimming left V 1 base short and J 1 base short, with 4 bases between.

The chain employs TRBV30 and TRBJ1-1; no clear D gene. V dropped 0 bases and J dropped 11 bases, with 22 bases sitting between them. The germline V gene has CDR1 GTSNPN and CDR2 SVGIG (reference sequence). The CDR3 loop spans 15 amino acids. The CDR3 nucleotides read TGTGCCTGGAGTGTTTCCCGCCACGCCAAAACGGGGGCTTTCTTT. It is translated as CAWSVSRHAKTGAFF.

The V call is TRBV2, the J call TRBJ1-5; 8 nucleotides line up with TRBD1. The CDR3 has 14 residues. V lost 7 bases, J lost 5 bases, and 7 bases stayed unmatched. Germline V CDR1 and CDR2: SNHLY, FYNNEI. The CDR3 here is CASILGQGHQPQHF. For the CDR3, the DNA is TGTGCCAGCATTTTAGGACAGGGCCATCAGCCCCAGCATTTT. Complete variable domain (other parts from reference TRBV2 and TRBJ1-5): EPEVTQTPSHQVTQMGQEVILRCVPISNHLYFYWYRQILGQKVEFLVSFYNNEISEKSEIFDDQFSVERPDGSNFTLKIRSTKLEDSAMYFCASILGQGHQPQHFGDGTRLSIL.

The J gene is TRBJ2-3, the V gene TRBV7-3; possible D gene TRBD2, 6 bases. Germline CDR1 is SGHTA and CDR2 is FQGTGA. V dropped 5 bases and J dropped 1 base, with 10 bases sitting between them. This CDR3 region has 14 residues. The CDR3 protein is CASSPIAGTDTQYF. As DNA, the CDR3 is TGTGCCAGCAGCCCGATAGCGGGCACAGATACGCAGTATTTT.

This clone was found a few times. This chain connects TRBV29-1 to TRBJ1-5; D is ambiguous. CDR1 is SQVTM and CDR2 is ANQGSEA in the germline V gene. CDR3 length: 13 amino acids. V lost 4 bases, J lost 8 bases, and 15 bases lay in between. The CDR3 sequence is CSVGTALGEPQHF. CDR3 nucleotide sequence: TGCAGCGTTGGAACAGCTTTAGGTGAGCCCCAGCATTTT.

The CDR3 here is CASSAASGGEQFF. Here the CDR3 DNA reads TGTGCCAGCAGTGCCGCCAGTGGCGGCGAGCAGTTCTTC. The V call is TRBV28, the J call TRBJ2-1; D unresolved. V was pared by 5 bases and J by 10 bases, with 15 bases between. CDR1 is MDHEN and CDR2 is SYDVKM in the germline V gene. The CDR3 is 13 residues long.

The J gene is TRBJ1-1, the V gene TRBV7-2, with 7 bases aligning to TRBD1. J was trimmed by 0 bases and V by 4 bases; bases with no gene match: 5. CDR1 and CDR2 (germline): SGHTA, FQGNSA. This CDR3 spans 15 amino acids. The CDR3 region has the DNA TGTGCCAGCAGCTCCAACAGGGGATTGAACACTGAAGCTTTCTTT. Amino acid sequence: CASSSNRGLNTEAFF.

J is TRBJ2-7 and V is TRBV6-5; D is possibly TRBD2 (5 bases). Looked up from germline, CDR1 is MNHEY and CDR2 is SVGAGI. CDR3 length: 14 residues. Trimming pared 6 bases from V and 3 bases from J, leaving 15 bases between. The CDR3 DNA is TGTGCCAGCAGCCTAGGCCGGGGATTCTACGAGCAGTACTTC. Its protein product is CASSLGRGFYEQYF.

This sequence joins TRBV19 and TRBJ1-2, with 7 bases identical to TRBD1. This CDR3 has 16 amino acids. V trimming: 3 bases; J trimming: 4 bases; junction bases outside the gene matches: 11. CDR1 is LNHDA and CDR2 is SQIVND in the germline V gene (reference sequence). The CDR3 nucleotides read TGTGCCAGTAGTATGGGGCGGACAGGTTCGGGCTATGGCTACACCTTC. Amino acid sequence: CASSMGRTGSGYGYTF. The full variable domain, rest sourced from reference TRBV19 and TRBJ1-2, is DGGITQSPKYLFRKEGQNVTLSCEQNLNHDAMYWYRQDPGQGLRLIYYSQIVNDFQKGDIAEGYSVSREKKESFPLTVTSAQKNPTAFYLCASSMGRTGSGYGYTFGSGTRLTVV.

The chain has TRBV18 and TRBJ2-1, with 9 positions matching TRBD2. The germline V gene encodes CDR1 KGHSH and CDR2 LQKENI. With 4 bases clipped from V and 0 bases from J, the junction kept 1 base outside the gene matches. This CDR3 has 15 residues. The CDR3 coding sequence is TGTGCCAGCTCACTTAGCGGGAGCTCCTACAATGAGCAGTTCTTC. Translation: CASSLSGSSYNEQFF.

The chain uses TRBV7-2 and TRBJ1-2; a weak D match, TRBD1 (6 bases). V gave up 1 base and J gave up 7 bases, with 7 bases separating them. This CDR3 spans 12 amino acids. The V gene's germline CDR1 is SGHTA and CDR2 FQGNSA. The DNA for the CDR3 is TGTGCCAGCAGCTTAGTGGGGGCTGGCTACACCTTC. Translated, it gives CASSLVGAGYTF.

The rearrangement joins TRBV7-2 to TRBJ1-5; a possible D gene is TRBD1 (5 bases). Trimming removed 5 bases from V and 8 bases from J, with 16 bases in between. The length of the CDR3 is 14 residues. CDR1 SGHTA and CDR2 FQGNSA come from the germline V gene. In DNA form, the CDR3 reads TGTGCCAGCAGCCCCTCCTTGGACATGGAGCCCCAGCATTTT. Protein product: CASSPSLDMEPQHF.

This clone was seen a single time. CDR3 bases: TGTGCCTGGAGTGTCCCCCGGCTAGCGGGAGAGCGCGTGAGCGAGCAGTACTTC. Translation gives CAWSVPRLAGERVSEQYF. This rearrangement joins TRBV30 to TRBJ2-7; 10 bases line up with TRBD2. Germline CDR1 GTSNPN, CDR2 SVGIG (reference sequence). Trimming cost V 0 bases and J 6 bases; bases outside gene matches: 17. The CDR3 has 18 residues. Full variable domain (missing parts from reference TRBV30 and TRBJ2-7): SQTIHQWPATLVQPVGSPLSLECTVEGTSNPNLYWYRQAAGRGLQLLFYSVGIGQISSEVPQNLSASRPQDRQFILSSKKLLLSDSGFYLCAWSVPRLAGERVSEQYFGPGTRLTVT.

J is TRBJ2-2 and V is TRBV29-1, with 7 bases matching TRBD1. Germline CDR1 is SQVTM and CDR2 is ANQGSEA. This CDR3 has 14 amino acids. V gave up 5 bases and J gave up 4 bases; unmatched junction bases: 7. CDR3 sequence (DNA): TGCAGCGTTACAGACAGGGCAGGCACCGGGGAGCTGTTTTTT. It encodes CSVTDRAGTGELFF.

V and J are TRBV7-2 and TRBJ1-1; D possibly corresponds to TRBD1 (6 bases). This CDR3 spans 14 amino acids. The V gene lost 11 bases and the J gene lost 3 bases, with 19 bases spanning the gap. Germline V lookup: CDR1 SGHTA, CDR2 FQGNSA. The CDR3: CASGGREGYTEAFF. Here the CDR3 DNA reads TGTGCCTCTGGGGGCAGGGAGGGGTACACTGAAGCTTTCTTT.

The chain joins TRBV7-2 to TRBJ2-3, with TRBD2 identical over 11 bases. V gave up 4 bases and J gave up 6 bases; unmatched junction bases: 6. There are 15 residues in the CDR3. Germline CDR1 is SGHTA and CDR2 is FQGNSA. CDR3 loop: CASSSIAGGTDTQYF. Here the CDR3 DNA reads TGTGCCAGCAGCTCTATAGCGGGAGGGACGGATACGCAGTATTTT.

The genes are TRBV6-6 and TRBJ2-2; the match to TRBD1 covers 11 bases. Germline trimming cut 7 bases from V and 7 bases from J; bases unmatched to any gene: 11. CDR1 and CDR2 (germline): MNHNY, SVGAGI (reference sequence). The CDR3 covers 16 residues. CDR3 protein: CASTSPGTGGNGELFF. CDR3 DNA: TGTGCCAGCACCTCGCCCGGGACAGGGGGGAACGGGGAGCTGTTTTTT.

The chain uses TRBV7-3 and TRBJ1-1, with 9 nucleotides matching TRBD1. There are 14 residues in the CDR3. The V gene's germline CDR1 is SGHTA and CDR2 FQGTGA. V was clipped by 4 bases and J by 4 bases; unmatched bases: 4. The CDR3 DNA reads TGTGCCAGCAGCTCACGACAGGGGGGCACTGAAGCTTTCTTT. The encoded protein is CASSSRQGGTEAFF.

This chain joins TRBV19 and TRBJ2-5, with D possibly being TRBD1 (6 bases). Germline V CDR1 and CDR2: LNHDA, SQIVND (reference sequence). V lost 3 bases to trimming and J lost 9 bases, with 17 bases between them. This CDR3 has 14 residues. CDR3 nucleotide sequence: TGTGCCAGTAGTATTTTAGGCCGGACAGTCCCCCAGTACTTC. Residues: CASSILGRTVPQYF.

Only a few counts were recorded for this clone. The chain carries TRBV6-5 and TRBJ1-1, with D uncertain. The CDR3 is made up of 15 amino acids. Germline CDR1 and CDR2: MNHEY and SVGAGI. V lost 0 bases and J lost 2, with 10 bases in between. The DNA of the CDR3 is TGTGCCAGCAGTTACTCCACGCAGACTAACACTGAAGCTTTCTTT. Its protein is CASSYSTQTNTEAFF.

This rearrangement joins TRBV9 to TRBJ2-5; TRBD2 aligns across 7 bases. Germline-derived CDR1 and CDR2 are SGDLS and YYNGEE. The CDR3 has 16 residues. V gave up 0 bases and J gave up 2 bases; unmatched junction bases: 7. CDR3 bases: TGTGCCAGCAGCGTAGGACTAACGGGGGGACAAGAGACCCAGTACTTC. Translating gives CASSVGLTGGQETQYF.